This entry lists 19 T cell receptor beta chains sequenced from one sample in a study of T cell changes during pregnancy in multiple sclerosis. Using immunoSEQ multiplex PCR, the repertoire was profiled, and TCRdb retains in-frame clones only, with some absent. The sample holds about 72,000 clones, about nine tenths seen once. Sequenced here: peripheral blood, sampled in the third trimester of pregnancy. All receptors derive from a female donor in good health, enrolled as a control in a pregnancy study.

The chain combines TRBV5-1 with TRBJ1-1; no definite D call. The CDR3 runs 14 residues. CDR1 is SGHRS and CDR2 is YFSETQ in the germline V gene. Trimming took off 0 bases at V and 1 base at J, with 7 bases between the two ends. DNA for the CDR3: TGCGCCAGCAGCTTGGCCACTGAGAACACTGAAGCTTTCTTT. Translation: CASSLATENTEAFF.

The CDR3 loop reads CASQTDRIIETQYF. The DNA for the CDR3 is TGTGCCAGCCAAACGGACAGGATTATAGAGACCCAGTACTTC. V usage is TRBV2 and J usage is TRBJ2-5; 7 bases map to TRBD1. The germline gives CDR1 SNHLY, CDR2 FYNNEI. This CDR3 spans 14 amino acids. The ends lost 8 bases at V and 4 bases at J; junction bases unmatched: 10.

The V and J genes are TRBV5-1 and TRBJ2-3; TRBD2 aligns across 14 bases. This CDR3 contains 18 residues. Germline CDR1 reads SGHRS; CDR2 reads YFSETQ. Trimming removed 0 bases from V and 4 bases from J; junction bases left unmatched: 7. The CDR3 coding sequence is TGCGCCAGCAGCTTGGTTCCCGGGACTAGCGGGGGACCAGATACGCAGTATTTT. Translating it yields CASSLVPGTSGGPDTQYF.

The chain employs TRBV19 and TRBJ2-4, with a weak D call TRBD1 (5 bases). V lost 1 base and J lost 6, with 16 bases in between. CDR1 is LNHDA, CDR2 SQIVND, per germline (reference sequence). This CDR3 has 16 amino acids. This CDR3 is CASSIVGPQRGNIQYF. The CDR3 DNA is TGTGCCAGTAGTATAGTAGGACCTCAAAGGGGAAACATTCAGTACTTC.

This sequence joins TRBV5-4 and TRBJ2-1, with 9 bases identical to TRBD1. From germline, CDR1 is SGHNT and CDR2 YYREEE (reference sequence). V shed 4 bases and J 3 bases; nucleotides not matched to a gene: 2. This CDR3 comprises 14 residues. CDR3 bases: TGTGCCAGCAGCCCGACAGGGGGCTACAATGAGCAGTTCTTC. It specifies CASSPTGGYNEQFF.

V gene TRBV5-8 combines with J gene TRBJ2-5; TRBD2 aligns across 7 bases. V shed 3 bases and J 1 base; nucleotides not matched to a gene: 9. Germline V CDR1 and CDR2: SGHTS, YDEGEE. The CDR3 loop spans 16 amino acids. This CDR3 is CASSSGGRGRQETQYF. The CDR3 DNA sequence: TGTGCCAGCAGCTCAGGTGGGAGGGGCCGCCAAGAGACCCAGTACTTC.

This chain links TRBV7-9 with TRBJ1-5; 7 bases line up with TRBD1. With 3 bases clipped from V and 6 bases from J, the junction kept 5 bases outside the gene matches. Per germline, CDR1 SEHNR and CDR2 FQNEAQ (reference sequence). This CDR3 is 14 amino acids long. CDR3 region: CASSLADRVQPQHF. CDR3 bases: TGTGCCAGCAGCTTGGCTGACAGGGTTCAGCCCCAGCATTTT.

The chain links TRBV28 to TRBJ2-5; D perhaps matches TRBD2 (5 bases). CDR3 size: 13 residues. V lost 4 bases, J lost 13 bases, and 19 bases lay in between. Germline lookup yields CDR1 MDHEN and CDR2 SYDVKM. As DNA, the CDR3 is TGTGCCAGCAGTTACGTCGACGGAGGTTCCTTGTACTTC. Translated, it gives CASSYVDGGSLYF. Full variable domain (remainder filled in from reference TRBV28 and TRBJ2-5): DVKVTQSSRYLVKRTGEKVFLECVQDMDHENMFWYRQDPGLGLRLIYFSYDVKMKEKGDIPEGYSVSREKKERFSLILESASTNQTSMYLCASSYVDGGSLYFGPGTRLLVL.

This chain connects TRBV30 to TRBJ1-4, with a tentative D call TRBD1 (5 bases). Germline V gene sequence: CDR1 GTSNPN, CDR2 SVGIG (reference sequence). Trimming pared 0 bases from V and 8 bases from J, leaving 13 bases between. The CDR3 consists of 14 residues. CDR3 protein: CAWSVRGGREKLFF. The DNA for the CDR3 is TGTGCCTGGAGTGTACGCGGGGGTAGGGAAAAACTGTTTTTT.

The V gene is TRBV10-3, the J gene TRBJ1-2; D gene ambiguous. V was clipped by 3 bases and J by 8 bases, with 10 bases between them. CDR3 size: 12 residues. CDR1 is ENHRY, CDR2 SYGVKD, per germline. DNA for the CDR3: TGTGCCATCAGTGATGTAGGCGGAGGCTACACCTTC. This gives the protein CAISDVGGGYTF.

V usage is TRBV4-1 and J usage is TRBJ1-2; weak D call: TRBD1 (6 bases). CDR3 length: 19 residues. The germline V gene encodes CDR1 MGHRA and CDR2 YSYEKL. The V end was cut by 0 bases, the J end by 2 bases, with 22 bases between. The CDR3: CASSQDYQGFNSLNYGYTF. In DNA, the CDR3 is TGCGCCAGCAGCCAAGATTACCAGGGGTTTAACAGTTTAAACTATGGCTACACCTTC.

The chain is built from TRBV7-9 and TRBJ1-3; D is undetermined. Germline CDR1 reads SEHNR; CDR2 reads FQNEAQ (reference sequence). CDR3 length: 18 residues. The V end lost 1 base, the J end lost 1 base, and 17 bases lay between the germline ends. The CDR3 is CASSLERGRTASGNTIYF. In nucleotides, the CDR3 is TGTGCCAGCAGCTTAGAACGCGGGCGCACAGCTTCTGGAAACACCATATATTTT. Looking up the rest from reference TRBV7-9 and TRBJ1-3 gives the full variable domain: DTGVSQNPRHKITKRGQNVTFRCDPISEHNRLYWYRQTLGQGPEFLTYFQNEAQLEKSRLLSDRFSAERPKGSFSTLEIQRTEQGDSAMYLCASSLERGRTASGNTIYFGEGSWLTVV.

V usage is TRBV28 and J usage is TRBJ2-1, with TRBD2 as a possible D gene (5 bases). The length of the CDR3 is 12 residues. Germline CDR1 and CDR2: MDHEN and SYDVKM. Trimming took off 5 bases at V and 7 bases at J, with 9 bases between the two ends. CDR3 sequence: CASSIPGNEQFF. The CDR3 DNA reads as TGTGCCAGCAGTATCCCGGGGAATGAGCAGTTCTTC.

V and J are TRBV7-9 and TRBJ2-5; 13 bases line up with TRBD2. J lost 4 bases, V lost 5 bases, and 7 bases had no gene match. This CDR3 comprises 16 residues. Germline CDR1 reads SEHNR; CDR2 reads FQNEAQ (reference sequence). The CDR3 DNA reads TGTGCCAGCAGCAGCTCCGGGACTAGCGGGGCAGAGACCCAGTACTTC. Its protein product is CASSSSGTSGAETQYF.

The J gene is TRBJ1-1, the V gene TRBV18, with D perhaps TRBD1 (5 bases). V lost 4 bases and J 4 bases, leaving 16 bases between the germline ends. Germline V gene lookup returns CDR1 KGHSH and CDR2 LQKENI. The CDR3 covers 15 residues. CDR3: CASSLPGVEGTEAFF. The DNA for the CDR3 is TGTGCCAGCTCACTCCCGGGGGTGGAGGGCACTGAAGCTTTCTTT. Looking up the rest from reference TRBV18 and TRBJ1-1 gives the full variable domain: NAGVMQNPRHLVRRRGQEARLRCSPMKGHSHVYWYRQLPEEGLKFMVYLQKENIIDESGMPKERFSAEFPKEGPSILRIQQVVRGDSAAYFCASSLPGVEGTEAFFGQGTRLTVV.

This clone was counted between two and nine times. The chain has TRBV16 and TRBJ1-1; 11 positions agree with TRBD1. This CDR3 has 15 residues. V gave up 5 bases and J gave up 4 bases; unmatched junction bases: 6. Germline V lookup: CDR1 KGHSY, CDR2 FQNENV. The CDR3 spells CASSAWTGGGTEAFF. CDR3 nucleotides: TGTGCCAGCAGCGCCTGGACAGGGGGCGGCACTGAAGCTTTCTTT.

The chain joins TRBV9 to TRBJ1-4, with D hard to call. The germline V gene encodes CDR1 SGDLS and CDR2 YYNGEE. The CDR3 is 18 amino acids. V was trimmed by 4 bases and J by 0 bases, leaving 19 bases between them. This chain's CDR3 is CASSQSGRPGATNEKLFF. CDR3 nucleotides: TGTGCCAGCAGCCAAAGCGGGCGGCCCGGTGCAACTAATGAAAAACTGTTTTTT.

This clone showed up just a few times. This chain links TRBV11-2 with TRBJ2-1, with D possibly TRBD1 on 6 matching bases. This CDR3 comprises 16 residues. V lost 3 bases to trimming and J lost 0 bases, with 12 bases between them. Germline V gives CDR1 SGHAT, CDR2 FQNNGV. CDR3 region: CASSFFQGISYNEQFF. CDR3 DNA: TGTGCCAGCAGCTTTTTCCAGGGGATCTCCTACAATGAGCAGTTCTTC.

The chain employs TRBV15 and TRBJ2-7; TRBD1 might be the D (6 bases). The V and J ends lost 0 bases and 7 bases respectively, with 13 bases between them. The germline V gene encodes CDR1 LNHNV and CDR2 YYDKDF (reference sequence). This CDR3 is built from 14 residues. The CDR3 DNA reads as TGTGCCACCAGCAGAGATTTACAGGGAAGAGAGCAGTACTTC. It yields the protein CATSRDLQGREQYF.